The present T cell receptor beta chain was sequenced within a study of OX40 agonist ivuxolimab in advanced cancers. Libraries were prepared by immunoSEQ multiplex PCR; TCRdb keeps only in-frame clonotypes and omits some of them. The sample has about 79,000 clones; around 94% are singletons. The germline V and J ends were trimmed by 7 bases and 0 bases, with 17 bases remaining between them. This CDR3 has 16 amino acids. Germline V gene lookup returns CDR1 SGDLS and CDR2 YYNGEE. The sample here was CD4+ or CD8+ T cells sorted from blood, taken in a trial of the OX40 agonist ivuxolimab. The chain combines TRBV9 with TRBJ2-1; a weak D match, TRBD2 (6 bases). The clonotype was recovered from an adult with an advanced solid tumor such as melanoma, head and neck, liver or kidney cancer. The CDR3 DNA reads as TGTGCCAGCGGTTGGAGGGTGTCGAGCTCCTACAATGAGCAGTTCTTC. This gives the protein CASGWRVSSSYNEQFF.